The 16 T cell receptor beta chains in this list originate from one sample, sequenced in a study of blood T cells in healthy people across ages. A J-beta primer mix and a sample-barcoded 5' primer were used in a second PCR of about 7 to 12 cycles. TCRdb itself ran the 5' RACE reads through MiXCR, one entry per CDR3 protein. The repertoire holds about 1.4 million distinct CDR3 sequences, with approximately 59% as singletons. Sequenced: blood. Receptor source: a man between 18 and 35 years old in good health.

The CDR3 nucleotides are TGTGCCAGCAGCTCCCCGGGACTAGCGGGGGATGTTGGGTTCTTC. It codes for CASSSPGLAGDVGFF. V usage is TRBV11-2 and J usage is TRBJ2-1; 14 bases line up with TRBD2. In germline, CDR1 is SGHAT, CDR2 FQNNGV. Trimming took 4 bases from V and 15 from J; bases not matched to a gene: 11. The CDR3 runs 15 residues.

The CDR3 coding sequence is TGTGCCAGCAGTTCCCTTGTTAGACAGGTTCGATACACCGGGGAGCTGTTTTTT. The encoded protein is CASSSLVRQVRYTGELFF. The V call is TRBV12-3 or TRBV12-4, the J call TRBJ2-2, with D perhaps matching TRBD1 (6 bases). V shed 4 bases and J shed 3 bases, with 21 bases lying between them. The CDR3 loop spans 18 amino acids.

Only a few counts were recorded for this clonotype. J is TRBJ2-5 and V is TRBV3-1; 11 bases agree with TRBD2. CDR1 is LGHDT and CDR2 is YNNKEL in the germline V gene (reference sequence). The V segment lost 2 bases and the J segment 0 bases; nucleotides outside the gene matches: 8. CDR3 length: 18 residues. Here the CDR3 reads CASSQQSTSGVYQETQYF. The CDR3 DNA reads TGTGCCAGCAGCCAACAATCGACTAGCGGGGTCTACCAAGAGACCCAGTACTTC.

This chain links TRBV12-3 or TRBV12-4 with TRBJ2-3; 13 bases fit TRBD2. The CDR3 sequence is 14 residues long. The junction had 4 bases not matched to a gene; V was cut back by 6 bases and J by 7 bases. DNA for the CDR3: TGTGCCAGCAGACTAGCGGGGGGGCAATATACGCAGTATTTT. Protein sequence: CASRLAGGQYTQYF.

CDR3 in amino acids: CASSQVLPLGDTQYF. Here the CDR3 DNA reads TGCGCCAGCAGCCAAGTGCTTCCCCTAGGGGATACGCAGTATTTT. This chain connects TRBV4-1 to TRBJ2-3; D call uncertain. CDR3 length: 15 residues. Germline CDR1 reads MGHRA; CDR2 reads YSYEKL. V lost 1 base and J 6 bases, leaving 14 bases between the germline ends.

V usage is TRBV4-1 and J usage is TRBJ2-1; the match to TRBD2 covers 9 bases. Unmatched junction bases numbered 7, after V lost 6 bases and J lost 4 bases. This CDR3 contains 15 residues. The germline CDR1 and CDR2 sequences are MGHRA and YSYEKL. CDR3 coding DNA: TGCGCCAGCAGAGTTCTCCTAGCGGGGTACAATGAGCAGTTCTTC. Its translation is CASRVLLAGYNEQFF.

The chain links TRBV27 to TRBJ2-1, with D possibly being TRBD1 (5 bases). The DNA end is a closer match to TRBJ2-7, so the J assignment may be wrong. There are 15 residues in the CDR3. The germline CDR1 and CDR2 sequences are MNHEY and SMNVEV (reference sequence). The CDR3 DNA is TGTGCCAGCAAAAGGGGTGGAAGCTCCTACAATGAGCAGTACTTC. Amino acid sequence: CASKRGGSSYNEQYF.

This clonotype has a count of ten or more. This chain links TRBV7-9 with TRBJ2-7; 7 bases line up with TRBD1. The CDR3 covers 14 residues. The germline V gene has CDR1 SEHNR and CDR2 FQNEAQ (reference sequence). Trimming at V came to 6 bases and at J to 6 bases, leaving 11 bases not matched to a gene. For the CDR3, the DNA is TGTGCCAGCAGGGCCGGGACAGCAATGCGCGAGCAGTACTTC. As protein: CASRAGTAMREQYF.

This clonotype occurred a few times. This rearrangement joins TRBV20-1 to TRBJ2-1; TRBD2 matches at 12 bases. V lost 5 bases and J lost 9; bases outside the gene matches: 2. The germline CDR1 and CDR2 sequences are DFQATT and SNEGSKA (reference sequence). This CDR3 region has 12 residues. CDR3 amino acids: CSALGLAGEQFF. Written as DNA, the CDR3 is TGCAGTGCTCTGGGACTAGCGGGTGAGCAGTTCTTC.

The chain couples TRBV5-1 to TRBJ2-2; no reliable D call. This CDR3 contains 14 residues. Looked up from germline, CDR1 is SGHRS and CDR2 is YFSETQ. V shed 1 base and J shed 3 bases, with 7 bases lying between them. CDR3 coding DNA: TGCGCCAGCAGCTTGAGGGTCGACACCGGGGAGCTGTTTTTT. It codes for CASSLRVDTGELFF.

The CDR3 region has the DNA TGTGCCAGCAGTTACCGCTCAACCGGGACTAGCGATTACAATGAGCAGTTCTTC. It specifies CASSYRSTGTSDYNEQFF. The gene calls are TRBV6-2 or TRBV6-3 and TRBJ2-1, with 10 bases aligning to TRBD2. CDR1 MNHEY and CDR2 SVGEGT come from the germline V gene. V dropped 2 bases and J dropped 4; count of bases not matched to a gene: 11. This CDR3 region has 18 residues.

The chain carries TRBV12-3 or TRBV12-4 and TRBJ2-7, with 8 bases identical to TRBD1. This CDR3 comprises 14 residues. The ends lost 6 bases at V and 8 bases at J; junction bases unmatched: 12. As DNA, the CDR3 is TGTGCCAGCAGAACGGGGGCAGGGGGCGAGAAGCAGTACTTC. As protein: CASRTGAGGEKQYF.

CDR3 coding DNA: TGTGCCAGCAGCTCGAGAACTAGCGGGAGCTTCAATGAGCAGTTCTTC. Its translation: CASSSRTSGSFNEQFF. V usage is TRBV14 and J usage is TRBJ2-1; the match to TRBD2 covers 11 bases. The V segment lost 5 bases and the J segment 6 bases; nucleotides outside the gene matches: 9. CDR3 length: 16 residues. Germline values: CDR1 SGHDN, CDR2 FVKESK.

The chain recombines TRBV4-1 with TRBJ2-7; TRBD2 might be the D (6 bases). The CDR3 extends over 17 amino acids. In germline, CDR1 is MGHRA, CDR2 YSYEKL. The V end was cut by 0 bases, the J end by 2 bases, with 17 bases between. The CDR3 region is CASSQEWASVPPYEQYF. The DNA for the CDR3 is TGCGCCAGCAGCCAAGAGTGGGCTAGCGTCCCCCCCTACGAGCAGTACTTC.

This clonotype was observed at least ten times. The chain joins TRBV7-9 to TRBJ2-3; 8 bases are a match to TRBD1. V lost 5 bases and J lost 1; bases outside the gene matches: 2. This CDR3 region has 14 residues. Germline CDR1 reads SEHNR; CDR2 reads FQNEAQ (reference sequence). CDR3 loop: CASSQTGGTDTQYF. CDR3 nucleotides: TGTGCCAGCAGCCAGACAGGGGGCACAGATACGCAGTATTTT.

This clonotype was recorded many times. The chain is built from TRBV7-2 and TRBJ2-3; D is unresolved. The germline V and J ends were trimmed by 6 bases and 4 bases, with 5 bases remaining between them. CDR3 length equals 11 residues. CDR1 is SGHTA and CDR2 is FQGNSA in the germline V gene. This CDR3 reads CASSSADTQYF. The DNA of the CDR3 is TGTGCCAGCAGTTCCGCAGATACGCAGTATTTT.